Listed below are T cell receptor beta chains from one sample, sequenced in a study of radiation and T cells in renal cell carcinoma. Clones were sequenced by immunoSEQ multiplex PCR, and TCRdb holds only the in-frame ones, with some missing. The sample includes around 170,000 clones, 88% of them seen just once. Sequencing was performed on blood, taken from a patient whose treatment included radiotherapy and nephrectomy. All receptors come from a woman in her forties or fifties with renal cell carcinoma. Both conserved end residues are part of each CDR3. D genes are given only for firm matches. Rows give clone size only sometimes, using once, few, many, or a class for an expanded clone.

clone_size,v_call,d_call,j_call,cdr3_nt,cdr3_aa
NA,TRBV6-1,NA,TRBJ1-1,TGTGCCAGCAGTGGCCTCGTGACGAACACTGAAGCTTTCTTT,CASSGLVTNTEAFF
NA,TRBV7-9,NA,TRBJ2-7,TGTGCCAGCAGCTTAGGGTCCATGCGCGACAAAAGGAGCTCCTACGAGCAGTACTTC,CASSLGSMRDKRSSYEQYF
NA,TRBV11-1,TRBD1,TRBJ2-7,TGTGCCAGCAGCTTGGGGACAGGGCCCCCCTTGGCCTACGAGCAGTACTTC,CASSLGTGPPLAYEQYF
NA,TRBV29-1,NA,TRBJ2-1,TGCAGCGTCGCGTCTTACAATGAGCAGTTCTTC,CSVASYNEQFF
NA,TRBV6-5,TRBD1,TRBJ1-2,TGTGCCAGCAGTTACGACAGGGGCCACTATGGCTACACCTTC,CASSYDRGHYGYTF
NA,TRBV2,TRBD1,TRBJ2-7,TGTGCCAGCAGTCTTGGACAGGTCGTTGTCTACGAGCAGTACTTC,CASSLGQVVVYEQYF
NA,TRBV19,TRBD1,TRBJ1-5,TGTGCCAGTAGATGGACAGGGAACGATCAGCCCCAGCATTTT,CASRWTGNDQPQHF
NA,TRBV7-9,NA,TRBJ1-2,TGTGCCAGCAGCTTAGGGGGTATTAACTATGGCTACACCTTC,CASSLGGINYGYTF
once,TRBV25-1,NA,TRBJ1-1,TGTGCCAGCAGTGAAGCGGGAAACACTGAAGCTTTCTTT,CASSEAGNTEAFF
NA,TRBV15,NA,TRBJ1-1,TGTGCCACCAGCGGAAGAACAGGGTTGAACACTGAAGCTTTCTTT,CATSGRTGLNTEAFF
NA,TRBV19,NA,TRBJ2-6,TGTGCCAGTACCGATCTTGGGGGAGCTGGGGCCAACGTCCTGACTTTC,CASTDLGGAGANVLTF
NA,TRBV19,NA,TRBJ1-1,TGTGCCAGTAGTATTAGTCGGAACACTGAAGCTTTCTTT,CASSISRNTEAFF
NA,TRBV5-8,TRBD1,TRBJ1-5,TGTGCCAGCAGCCCTGGACAGGGATGGGAAAATTGGCAGCCCCAGCATTTT,CASSPGQGWENWQPQHF
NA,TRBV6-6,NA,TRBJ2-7,TGTGCCAGCAGTTACTCTGGGGCGCCTCTGGACGAGCAGTACTTC,CASSYSGAPLDEQYF
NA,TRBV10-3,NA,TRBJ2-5,TGTGCCATCAGTGGGGGTTTTCAAGAGACCCAGTACTTC,CAISGGFQETQYF
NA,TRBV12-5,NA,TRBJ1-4,TGTGCTAGTGGTTTGGTAAGAGGGTATGGTGAAAAACTGTTTTTT,CASGLVRGYGEKLFF
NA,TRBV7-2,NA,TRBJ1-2,TGTGCCAGCAGCATACCTCCACCCCCGAGGGACTATGGCTACACCTTC,CASSIPPPPRDYGYTF
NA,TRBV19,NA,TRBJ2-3,TGTGCCAGTAGTCTACCAGGGACCACAGATACGCAGTATTTT,CASSLPGTTDTQYF